This TCR beta chain was documented in a study of identical twins. In this sample, this clonotype turned up a few times. From the 5' RACE reads, TCRdb called clonotypes with MiXCR, one entry per CDR3 protein. The table records some 690,000 distinct CDR3 sequences, 21% of them present only once. The CDR3 is 14 amino acids. Germline CDR1 is SGDLS and CDR2 is YYNGEE. Germline trimming cut 4 bases from V and 7 bases from J; bases unmatched to any gene: 8. These data were also filed under a second study, of T cells expressing NK-cell markers. That paper states: Researchers got TCR beta repertoires out of sorted CD3+CD56+NKG2C+, CD3+CD56+NKG2C- and CD3+CD56-NKG2C+ T cells. The study sequenced eight donors, seven HCMV-seropositive and one seronegative. The same clonotypes also predominated in the CD3+CD56-NKG2C+ fraction of four donors.

This rearrangement joins TRBV9 to TRBJ2-1, with 7 nucleotides matching TRBD2. This sequence was found in a woman aged 18-29 years in good health. Material for sequencing was PBMCs. CDR3 nucleotide sequence: TGTGCCAGCAGCCGGAGACTAGCCCAAAATGAGCAGTTCTTC. Translation: CASSRRLAQNEQFF.